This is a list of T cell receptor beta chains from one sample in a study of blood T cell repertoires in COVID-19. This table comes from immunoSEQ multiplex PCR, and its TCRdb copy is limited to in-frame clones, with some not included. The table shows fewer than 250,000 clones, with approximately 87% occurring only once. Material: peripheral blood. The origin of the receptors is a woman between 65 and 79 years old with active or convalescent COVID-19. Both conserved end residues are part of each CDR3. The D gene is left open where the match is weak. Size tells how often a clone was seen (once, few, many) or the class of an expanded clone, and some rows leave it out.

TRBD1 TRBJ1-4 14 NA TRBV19 TGTGCCAGTAAGTCAGGGGGCGCGAAGGAAAAACTGTTTTTT CASKSGGAKEKLFF
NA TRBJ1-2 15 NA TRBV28 TGTGCCAGCAGTCCCCACATCGGGACTGCGTATGGCTACACCTTC CASSPHIGTAYGYTF
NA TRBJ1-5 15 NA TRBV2 TGTGCCAGCAGGCCTGGCGGGCCTTCGAATCAGCCCCAGCATTTT CASRPGGPSNQPQHF
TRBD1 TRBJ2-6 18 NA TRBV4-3 TGCGCCAGCAGCCCCTCGAGAGGACAGGGCTCTGGGGCCAACGTCCTGACTTTC CASSPSRGQGSGANVLTF
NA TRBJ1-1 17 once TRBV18 TGTGCCAGCTCACCATTCGTGACTGAGGGAGGGAACACTGAAGCTTTCTTT CASSPFVTEGGNTEAFF
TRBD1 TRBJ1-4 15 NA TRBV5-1 TGCGCCAGCAGCTTGGAGGGGGCTGCTAATGAAAAACTGTTTTTT CASSLEGAANEKLFF
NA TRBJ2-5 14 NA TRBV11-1 TGTGCCAGCAGCTTAGGAACACATCAAGAGACCCAGTACTTC CASSLGTHQETQYF
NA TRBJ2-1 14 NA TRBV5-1 TGCGCCAGCAGCAACGGGGGCTCCTACAATGAGCAGTTCTTC CASSNGGSYNEQFF
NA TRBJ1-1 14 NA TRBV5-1 TGCGCCAGCAGCTTGGAAGAGGGATGGACTGAAGCTTTCTTT CASSLEEGWTEAFF
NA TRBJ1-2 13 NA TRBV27 TGTGCCAGCAGCCCTCAGGGGTACTATGGCTACACCTTC CASSPQGYYGYTF
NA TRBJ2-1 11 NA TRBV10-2 TGCGCCAGCAGGATGAGCAATGAGCAGTTCTTC CASRMSNEQFF
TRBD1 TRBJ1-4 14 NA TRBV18 TGTGCCAGCTCACCAGCGGGACAGGGCCAAAAACTGTTTTTT CASSPAGQGQKLFF
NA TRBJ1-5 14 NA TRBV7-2 TGTGCCAGCAGTCTTCCAGGTTTCAATCAGCCCCAGCATTTT CASSLPGFNQPQHF
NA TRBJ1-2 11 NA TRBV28 TGTGCCAGCAGTTTTATCGGGGGCTACACCTTC CASSFIGGYTF
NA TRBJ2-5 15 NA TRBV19 TGTGCCAGTAGTATGCCCCTTGGGGGGAAAGAGACCCAGTACTTC CASSMPLGGKETQYF
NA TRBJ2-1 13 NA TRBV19 TGTGCCAGTAGTATAGACAGGGGCAATGAGCAGTTCTTC CASSIDRGNEQFF
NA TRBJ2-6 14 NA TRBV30 TGTGCCTGGGCAGGTAGCTCTGGGGCCAACGTCCTGACTTTC CAWAGSSGANVLTF